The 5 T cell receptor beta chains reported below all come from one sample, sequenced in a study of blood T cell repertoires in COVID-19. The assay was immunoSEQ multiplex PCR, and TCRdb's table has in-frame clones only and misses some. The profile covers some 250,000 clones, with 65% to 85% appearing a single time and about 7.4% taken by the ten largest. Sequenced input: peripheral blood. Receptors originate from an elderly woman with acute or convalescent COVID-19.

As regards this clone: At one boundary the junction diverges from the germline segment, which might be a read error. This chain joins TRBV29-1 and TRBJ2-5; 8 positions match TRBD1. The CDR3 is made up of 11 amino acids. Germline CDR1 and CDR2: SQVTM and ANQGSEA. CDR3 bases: TGTGGTGGCAGGGGGCTGGAGACCCAGTACTTC. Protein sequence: CGGRGLETQYF.

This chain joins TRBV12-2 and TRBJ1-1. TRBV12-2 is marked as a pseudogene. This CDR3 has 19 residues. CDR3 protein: CASRLYDTYHPQFKTEAFF. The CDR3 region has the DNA TGTGCAAGTCGCTTATATGATACTTACCATCCCCAATTTAAAACTGAAGCTTTCTTT.

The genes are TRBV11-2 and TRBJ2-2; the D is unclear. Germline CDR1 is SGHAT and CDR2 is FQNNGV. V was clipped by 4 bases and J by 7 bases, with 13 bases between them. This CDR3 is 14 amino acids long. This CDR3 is CASSSSVGSGELFF. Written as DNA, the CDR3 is TGTGCCAGCAGCTCCTCGGTGGGCAGCGGGGAGCTGTTTTTT. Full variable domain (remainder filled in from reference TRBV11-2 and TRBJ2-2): EAGVAQSPRYKIIEKRQSVAFWCNPISGHATLYWYQQILGQGPKLLIQFQNNGVVDDSQLPKDRFSAERLKGVDSTLKIQPAKLEDSAVYLCASSSSVGSGELFFGEGSRLTVL.

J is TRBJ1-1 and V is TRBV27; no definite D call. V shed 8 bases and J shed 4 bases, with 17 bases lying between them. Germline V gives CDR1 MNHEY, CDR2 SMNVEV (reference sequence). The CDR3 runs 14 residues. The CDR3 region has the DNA TGTGCCAGCTTTAGCCTCGATGTGGGCACTGAAGCTTTCTTT. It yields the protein CASFSLDVGTEAFF.

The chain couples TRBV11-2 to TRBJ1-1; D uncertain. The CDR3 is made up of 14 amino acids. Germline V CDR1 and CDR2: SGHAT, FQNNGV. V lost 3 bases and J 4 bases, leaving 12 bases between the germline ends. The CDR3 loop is CASSLSGVGTEAFF. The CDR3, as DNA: TGTGCCAGCAGCTTGAGCGGGGTAGGCACTGAAGCTTTCTTT.